Listed below are T cell receptor beta chains from one sample, sequenced in a study of T cells in Graves' hyperthyroidism and ophthalmopathy. One entry per CDR3 protein results from TCRdb running MiXCR on the multiplex PCR reads. The sample carries about 600,000 distinct CDR3 sequences, more than 15% recorded once. The sequencing input was blood. The receptor source for this set is a woman aged 35 to 49 with Graves' ophthalmopathy. Both conserved end residues are part of each CDR3. The D gene is left open where the match is weak. Clone size is not always given. Where it is, it says once, few, many or a class for expanded clones.

abundance: .
d_gene: TRBD2
v_gene: TRBV4-1
j_gene: TRBJ2-1
CDR3aa: CASSQGLAGSWREQFF
CDR3nt: TGCGCCAGCAGCCAAGGCCTAGCGGGATCGTGGCGTGAGCAGTTCTTC

abundance: many
d_gene: .
v_gene: TRBV2
j_gene: TRBJ2-5
CDR3aa: CASSLTKETQYF
CDR3nt: TGTGCCAGCAGTCTGACGAAAGAGACCCAGTACTTC

abundance: once
d_gene: .
v_gene: TRBV7-8
j_gene: TRBJ1-5
CDR3aa: CASSIQGHNQPQHF
CDR3nt: TGTGCCAGCAGCATACAGGGCCACAATCAGCCCCAGCATTTT

abundance: few
d_gene: .
v_gene: TRBV5-4
j_gene: TRBJ1-1
CDR3aa: CASSARQHLEAFF
CDR3nt: TGTGCCAGCAGCGCTCGACAGCACCTTGAAGCTTTCTTT

abundance: few
d_gene: TRBD1
v_gene: TRBV5-1
j_gene: TRBJ1-2
CDR3aa: CASSRGGGDGYGYTF
CDR3nt: TGCGCCAGCTCAAGGGGAGGGGGCGATGGCTATGGCTACACCTTC

abundance: many
d_gene: .
v_gene: TRBV30
j_gene: TRBJ2-7
CDR3aa: CACGRDTTHEQYF
CDR3nt: TGTGCCTGCGGACGAGACACAACCCACGAGCAGTACTTC

abundance: .
d_gene: .
v_gene: TRBV2
j_gene: TRBJ1-5
CDR3aa: CANKEGVYQPQHF
CDR3nt: TGTGCCAACAAAGAGGGGGTATATCAGCCCCAGCATTTT

abundance: many
d_gene: .
v_gene: TRBV7-9
j_gene: TRBJ2-1
CDR3aa: CASSLVGQTYNEQFF
CDR3nt: TGTGCCAGCAGCTTAGTGGGCCAGACCTACAATGAGCAGTTCTTC

abundance: many
d_gene: .
v_gene: TRBV7-3
j_gene: TRBJ2-3
CDR3aa: CASSLSGTATDTQYF
CDR3nt: TGTGCCAGCAGCTTATCCGGGACTGCCACAGATACGCAGTATTTT

abundance: .
d_gene: .
v_gene: TRBV11-2
j_gene: TRBJ2-3
CDR3aa: CASSQLQGGADTQYF
CDR3nt: TGTGCCAGCAGCCAATTACAGGGAGGCGCAGATACGCAGTATTTT

abundance: .
d_gene: .
v_gene: TRBV10-3
j_gene: TRBJ1-2
CDR3aa: CAISSDSRGYTF
CDR3nt: TGTGCCATCAGCTCCGACAGCCGTGGCTACACCTTC

abundance: many
d_gene: .
v_gene: TRBV13
j_gene: TRBJ2-5
CDR3aa: CASRPRGKETQYF
CDR3nt: TGTGCCAGCAGACCCAGGGGAAAAGAGACCCAGTACTTC

abundance: few
d_gene: .
v_gene: TRBV4-1
j_gene: TRBJ2-7
CDR3aa: CASRTSPNSYEQYF
CDR3nt: TGCGCCAGCCGGACAAGCCCCAATTCCTACGAGCAGTACTTC

abundance: .
d_gene: .
v_gene: TRBV6-1
j_gene: TRBJ1-1
CDR3aa: CASSWGVGAGFEAFF
CDR3nt: TGTGCCAGCAGTTGGGGGGTTGGGGCGGGATTTGAAGCTTTCTTT

abundance: many
d_gene: TRBD2
v_gene: TRBV12-3/TRBV12-4
j_gene: TRBJ2-5
CDR3aa: CASRTSGLAGQETQYF
CDR3nt: TGTGCCAGCAGAACCTCAGGGCTAGCGGGCCAAGAGACCCAGTACTTC

abundance: few
d_gene: .
v_gene: TRBV7-9
j_gene: TRBJ1-2
CDR3aa: CASSSHPLDGYTF
CDR3nt: TGTGCCAGCAGCTCCCACCCCCTCGATGGCTACACCTTC

abundance: few
d_gene: .
v_gene: TRBV19
j_gene: TRBJ2-3
CDR3aa: CASSILWQGGADTQYF
CDR3nt: TGTGCCAGTAGTATTCTTTGGCAGGGCGGTGCAGATACGCAGTATTTT

abundance: .
d_gene: .
v_gene: TRBV2
j_gene: TRBJ1-5
CDR3aa: CASSDLTGGNQPQHF
CDR3nt: TGTGCCAGCAGTGATTTGACAGGAGGCAATCAGCCCCAGCATTTT

abundance: many
d_gene: .
v_gene: TRBV5-1
j_gene: TRBJ2-7
CDR3aa: CASSLAGGSPYEQYF
CDR3nt: TGCGCCAGCAGCTTGGCCGGAGGGTCCCCCTACGAGCAGTACTTC

abundance: .
d_gene: .
v_gene: TRBV5-6
j_gene: TRBJ1-5
CDR3aa: CASSLGGRRDNQPQHF
CDR3nt: TGTGCCAGCAGCTTGGGAGGACGCCGCGACAATCAGCCCCAGCATTTT

abundance: few
d_gene: .
v_gene: TRBV20-1
j_gene: TRBJ2-1
CDR3aa: CSASPGTPYNEQFF
CDR3nt: TGCAGTGCTAGCCCCGGGACACCCTACAATGAGCAGTTCTTC

abundance: few
d_gene: .
v_gene: TRBV20-1
j_gene: TRBJ1-1
CDR3aa: CSAPRAGTEAFF
CDR3nt: TGCAGTGCTCCCCGGGCGGGCACTGAAGCTTTCTTT

abundance: .
d_gene: .
v_gene: TRBV6-5
j_gene: TRBJ1-4
CDR3aa: CASSYSGLRNEKLFF
CDR3nt: TGTGCCAGCAGTTACTCTGGGTTACGTAATGAAAAACTGTTTTTT

abundance: few
d_gene: .
v_gene: TRBV5-1
j_gene: TRBJ1-4
CDR3aa: CASQQTPWEEKLFF
CDR3nt: TGCGCCAGCCAACAGACACCCTGGGAAGAAAAACTGTTTTTT

abundance: many
d_gene: .
v_gene: TRBV28
j_gene: TRBJ2-7
CDR3aa: CASSFALTSYEQYF
CDR3nt: TGTGCCAGCAGTTTTGCTTTAACGTCCTACGAGCAGTACTTC

abundance: many
d_gene: .
v_gene: TRBV11-2
j_gene: TRBJ2-2
CDR3aa: CASSSQTVNTGELFF
CDR3nt: TGTGCCAGCAGCTCCCAGACAGTAAACACCGGGGAGCTGTTTTTT

abundance: .
d_gene: .
v_gene: TRBV7-9
j_gene: TRBJ1-1
CDR3aa: CASSLAPFEGLGAFF
CDR3nt: TGTGCCAGCAGCTTAGCCCCCTTCGAGGGATTAGGAGCTTTCTTT

abundance: few
d_gene: .
v_gene: TRBV4-1
j_gene: TRBJ2-3
CDR3aa: CASSHTGHQTDTQYF
CDR3nt: TGCGCCAGCAGCCACACGGGACACCAGACAGATACGCAGTATTTT

abundance: many
d_gene: .
v_gene: TRBV27
j_gene: TRBJ1-1
CDR3aa: CASSFRPGENTEAFF
CDR3nt: TGTGCCAGCAGTTTTCGGCCGGGGGAGAACACTGAAGCTTTCTTT

abundance: few
d_gene: .
v_gene: TRBV12-3/TRBV12-4
j_gene: TRBJ1-5
CDR3aa: CASSFSGKGDSNQPQHF
CDR3nt: TGTGCCAGCAGTTTTTCCGGGAAGGGCGATAGCAATCAGCCCCAGCATTTT

abundance: few
d_gene: .
v_gene: TRBV20-1
j_gene: TRBJ2-3
CDR3aa: CSAILTDTQYF
CDR3nt: TGCAGTGCTATACTCACAGATACGCAGTATTTT

abundance: few
d_gene: .
v_gene: TRBV7-9
j_gene: TRBJ1-5
CDR3aa: CASSLTADQPQHF
CDR3nt: TGTGCCAGCAGCTTAACAGCAGATCAGCCCCAGCATTTT

abundance: many
d_gene: TRBD1
v_gene: TRBV5-1
j_gene: TRBJ2-1
CDR3aa: CASSSSRQGDEQFF
CDR3nt: TGCGCCAGCAGTTCGTCAAGACAGGGAGATGAGCAGTTCTTC

abundance: few
d_gene: .
v_gene: TRBV19
j_gene: TRBJ1-1
CDR3aa: CASSSGATNTEAFF
CDR3nt: TGTGCCAGTAGCTCCGGGGCTACGAACACTGAAGCTTTCTTT

abundance: .
d_gene: .
v_gene: TRBV11-1
j_gene: TRBJ1-1
CDR3aa: CASSDVGGRIAFF
CDR3nt: TGTGCCAGCAGCGACGTAGGGGGGCGAATAGCTTTCTTT

abundance: few
d_gene: .
v_gene: TRBV7-9
j_gene: TRBJ2-1
CDR3aa: CASKVQGRDEQFF
CDR3nt: TGTGCCAGCAAGGTACAGGGGAGGGATGAGCAGTTCTTC

abundance: many
d_gene: .
v_gene: TRBV6-1
j_gene: TRBJ1-5
CDR3aa: CASQRAWSNQPQHF
CDR3nt: TGTGCCAGCCAGAGGGCGTGGAGCAATCAGCCCCAGCATTTT

abundance: few
d_gene: TRBD1
v_gene: TRBV6-1
j_gene: TRBJ2-1
CDR3aa: CASSGTGETNEQFF
CDR3nt: TGTGCCAGCTCCGGGACAGGGGAAACCAATGAGCAGTTCTTC

abundance: .
d_gene: .
v_gene: TRBV28
j_gene: TRBJ2-7
CDR3aa: CAGSGNSYEQYF
CDR3nt: TGTGCCGGATCAGGGAACAGCTACGAGCAGTACTTC

abundance: many
d_gene: TRBD1
v_gene: TRBV30
j_gene: TRBJ1-2
CDR3aa: CAWSGTRDRVFYGYTF
CDR3nt: TGTGCCTGGAGTGGCACCCGGGACAGAGTATTCTATGGCTACACCTTC